The entry below describes one T cell receptor beta chain. The target antigen is unknown. Data came from immunoSEQ multiplex PCR; TCRdb stores just in-frame clones and leaves some out. In the table there are 50,000 to 80,000 clones, approximately 85% of which are singletons. The sample belongs to a study of OX40 agonist ivuxolimab in advanced cancers. Study context: All patients had ivuxolimab intravenously every 2 weeks at 0.01 to 10 mg/kg. Of the participants, roughly 40% had some prior anti-PD-1, anti-PD-L1 or anti-CTLA-4 therapy, which was allowed. Study-wide results and limits: CD8+ T cells (on average) carried more expanded clones than CD4+ T cells. Clonal expansion in partial responders at 0.1-3.0 mg/kg ranked among the lowest.

The source material was CD4+ or CD8+ T cells sorted from blood, sampled in a trial of the OX40 agonist ivuxolimab. The sequence was collected from an adult with an advanced solid tumor such as melanoma, head and neck, liver or kidney cancer.

CDR3 coding DNA: TGTGCCAGCAGCCAAGAAAACAACCCCCTGGAGCAGTACTTC. As protein: CASSQENNPLEQYF. The rearrangement uses TRBV4-2 and TRBJ2-7; D is uncertain. The germline CDR1 and CDR2 sequences are LGHNA and YNFKEQ. This CDR3 region has 14 residues. V gave up 0 bases and J gave up 7 bases, with 13 bases separating them.